This is a list of T cell receptor beta chains from one sample in a study of shared clonotypes between healthy human individuals. Only in-frame clones appear in the TCRdb table, and some are missing; sequencing was by immunoSEQ multiplex PCR. The data contain 470,000 or so clones, roughly 80% of them singletons. The sequencing sample was made of PBMCs. The receptors come from a woman in her thirties or forties in good health. Some clones in this sample may be carry-over from other donors' samples. Both conserved end residues are trimmed from each CDR3.

v_gene,j_gene,len,CDR3aa
TRBV7-3,TRBJ1-3,14,ASSLGTATSGNTIY
TRBV30,TRBJ1-1,11,AWNPSSGAHPF
TRBV5-1,TRBJ2-7,12,ASSSLGHSYEQY
TRBV9,TRBJ2-5,16,ASSVGLAGTRNQETQY
TRBV30,TRBJ2-5,12,AWSGTGGGETQY
TRBV6-1,TRBJ1-4,11,ASRGTSGEKLF
TRBV7-2,TRBJ2-7,13,ASSLARDSLYEQY
TRBV19,TRBJ2-7,14,ASSIGWTGISYEQY
TRBV5-4,TRBJ2-5,13,ASSLPSGVQETQY
TRBV5-8,TRBJ2-7,14,ASSLARTSRTYEQY
TRBV2,TRBJ2-1,16,ASSVLDPFGSSYNEQF
TRBV5-1,TRBJ2-7,19,ASSLRGNTGQIRSFSYEQY
TRBV12-2,TRBJ2-7,10,ASRLARHEQY
TRBV29-1,TRBJ2-1,11,SYGLGGYNEQF
TRBV5-1,TRBJ2-1,12,ASSGTLSYNEQF
TRBV14,TRBJ2-3,13,ASSHLGATGDTQY
TRBV19,TRBJ2-5,8,AAGRETQY
TRBV14,TRBJ2-2,15,ASSHSLGTTNTGELF
TRBV7-9,TRBJ1-5,17,ASSCGRIGPLYSNQPQH
TRBV11-1,TRBJ2-7,13,ASSPGGLEPYEQY
TRBV18,TRBJ2-2,14,ASSPGTTANTGELF
TRBV19,TRBJ2-5,14,ASSMGLAGGVETQY
TRBV29-1,TRBJ1-1,12,SVRGTAMNTEAF
TRBV7-8,TRBJ2-5,14,ASSRWDRTKQETQY
TRBV19,TRBJ2-2,14,ASSMERTGGTGELF
TRBV30,TRBJ1-2,11,AWIKQPYYGYT
TRBV6-5,TRBJ2-7,12,ASSYAGESYEQY
TRBV4-3,TRBJ1-2,12,ASSPGGGRAGYT